This TCR beta chain emerged from a study of technical replicates of blood from a handful of donors. CDR3 length: 16 amino acids. V shed 0 bases, J shed 7 bases, and the junction held 9 bases outside the gene matches. Germline CDR1 and CDR2: SGHRS and YFSETQ. Here immunoSEQ multiplex PCR was the method, and the copy in TCRdb shows in-frame clones only, minus some. Seen here are over 65,000 clones, approximately 93% observed once, and the top ten hold under 0.3%. This clonotype was sampled from a human donor in good health. V gene TRBV5-1 combines with J gene TRBJ2-2; 7 positions agree with TRBD2. Sequenced material: T cells isolated from PBMCs. The DNA for the CDR3 is TGCGCCAGCAGCTTGGGGGCCAGACTAGCCGACGGGGAGCTGTTTTTT. Translation: CASSLGARLADGELFF.